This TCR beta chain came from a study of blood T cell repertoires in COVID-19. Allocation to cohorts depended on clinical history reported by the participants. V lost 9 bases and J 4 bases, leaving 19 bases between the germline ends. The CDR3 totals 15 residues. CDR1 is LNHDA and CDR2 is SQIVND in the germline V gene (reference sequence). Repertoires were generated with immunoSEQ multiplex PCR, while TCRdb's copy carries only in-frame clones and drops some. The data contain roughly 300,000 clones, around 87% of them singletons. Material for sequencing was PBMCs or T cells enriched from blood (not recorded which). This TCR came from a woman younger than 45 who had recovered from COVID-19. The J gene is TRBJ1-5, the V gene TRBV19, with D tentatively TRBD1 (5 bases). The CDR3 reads CASHMGQDPNQPQHF. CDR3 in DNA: TGTGCCAGCCATATGGGGCAGGACCCAAATCAGCCCCAGCATTTT.